Detailed here is one T cell receptor beta chain. TCRdb passed the reads through MiXCR, listing each CDR3 protein once. The profile shows about 7,100 distinct CDR3 sequences, roughly 32% of them singletons. The V gene's germline CDR1 is SGHDN and CDR2 FVKESK. The V gene end was trimmed by 8 bases and the J gene end by 5 bases; junction bases not matched to a gene: 5. The CDR3 runs 13 residues. This sequence joins TRBV14 and TRBJ1-1; 10 nucleotides align to TRBD1. This TCR came from a human donor. Specimen: blood. Here the CDR3 reads CASSPGQGTEAFF. In DNA form, the CDR3 reads TGTGCCAGCTCACCGGGACAGGGGACTGAAGCTTTCTTT.